The 9 T cell receptor beta chains presented below share a single source sample, sequenced in a study of neurological immune-mediated disorders. Time point specified: longitudinal time-point 1 (baseline). TCRdb reanalysed the 5' RACE reads using MiXCR and keeps one entry per CDR3 protein. The sample lists more than 70,000 distinct CDR3 sequences, 10% occurring once. Sequencing used PBMCs. The receptor set was obtained from a young man in good health.

This clonotype came up many times. The V call is TRBV3-1, the J call TRBJ2-6; no definite D call. Trimming took off 7 bases at V and 2 bases at J, with 6 bases between the two ends. CDR3 length equals 13 residues. Germline CDR1 is LGHDT and CDR2 is YNNKEL (reference sequence). CDR3 amino acids: CASKSTGANVLTF. CDR3 sequence (DNA): TGTGCCAGCAAGTCTACTGGGGCCAACGTCCTGACTTTC.

This clonotype was observed many times. This chain connects TRBV11-2 to TRBJ2-6; no clear D gene. Germline CDR1 is SGHAT and CDR2 is FQNNGV. Trimming stripped 2 bases from V and 2 bases from J, with 7 bases between. This CDR3 has 15 residues. The CDR3 reads CASSLLATGANVLTF. The CDR3 DNA is TGTGCCAGCAGCTTATTGGCAACTGGGGCCAACGTCCTGACTTTC.

Many counts were recorded for this clonotype. The junction shows a germline mismatch at one end, possibly a read error. V is TRBV15 and J is TRBJ2-1, with D hard to call. This CDR3 spans 12 amino acids. From germline, CDR1 is LNHNV and CDR2 YYDKDF (reference sequence). CDR3 DNA: TGTGCCACCAGCGGAGAACAGCTCCAGCAGTTCTTC. Residues: CATSGEQLQQFF.

The chain employs TRBV5-1 and TRBJ2-6, with 8 bases identical to TRBD1. The CDR3 spans 18 residues. V lost 1 base, J lost 2 bases, and 8 bases stayed unmatched. In germline, CDR1 is SGHRS, CDR2 YFSETQ. The CDR3 DNA sequence: TGCGCCAGCAGCTTGACGTTCAGGGGGCGAACTGGGGCCAACGTCCTGACTTTC. Protein: CASSLTFRGRTGANVLTF.

Worth noting for this clonotype: One end of the junction is discordant with germline, which a read error may explain. The rearrangement uses TRBV25-1 and TRBJ2-7; D is unclear. The CDR3 covers 14 residues. Germline V gene lookup returns CDR1 MGHDK and CDR2 SYGVNS. CDR3 protein: CVSIPVDGLYEQYF. DNA of the CDR3: TGTGTCAGCATTCCCGTTGACGGTCTCTACGAGCAGTACTTC.

The sample holds many counts of this clonotype. V usage is TRBV28 and J usage is TRBJ1-6, with 7 bases identical to TRBD1. The length of the CDR3 is 16 residues. Germline V gene data show CDR1 as MDHEN and CDR2 as SYDVKM. V lost 6 bases, J lost 9 bases, and 14 bases stayed unmatched. CDR3 nucleotide sequence: TGTGCCAGCAGACACCCTGACAGGGCTGTAGTTTCACCCCTCCACTTT. Amino acids: CASRHPDRAVVSPLHF.

This clonotype was seen at least ten times. The chain recombines TRBV20-1 with TRBJ1-5; weak D call: TRBD1 (5 bases). The CDR3 runs to 13 residues. Trimming took off 6 bases at V and 4 bases at J, with 13 bases between the two ends. The germline CDR1 and CDR2 sequences are DFQATT and SNEGSKA (reference sequence). The chain's CDR3 is CSATGTANQPQHF. The DNA for the CDR3 is TGCAGTGCCACCGGGACGGCAAATCAGCCCCAGCATTTT.

This clonotype was seen many times. This chain connects TRBV29-1 to TRBJ2-1; D could derive from TRBD1 or TRBD2 (5 bases each). The CDR3 has 13 amino acids. Trimming stripped 7 bases from V and 0 bases from J, with 10 bases between. The germline gives CDR1 SQVTM, CDR2 ANQGSEA. Here the CDR3 reads CSAVGDSYNEQFF. The CDR3 nucleotides read TGCAGCGCCGTGGGGGACTCCTACAATGAGCAGTTCTTC.

The rearrangement links TRBV3-1 to TRBJ2-3; D remains unclear. Germline lookup yields CDR1 LGHDT and CDR2 YNNKEL (reference sequence). Trimming pared 3 bases from V and 5 bases from J, leaving 6 bases between. The CDR3 covers 12 residues. CDR3 in DNA: TGTGCCAGCAGCCAGCTGGGAGATACGCAGTATTTT. It is translated as CASSQLGDTQYF.